A selection of T cell receptor beta chains follows, all from one sample in a study of blood T cell repertoires in COVID-19. Produced via immunoSEQ multiplex PCR; TCRdb's table is partial and in-frame only. The data hold approximately 260,000 clones, with approximately 80% observed a single time. The sequenced sample was peripheral blood. The receptors stem from a human donor in a cohort sampled during active COVID-19. Each CDR3 is given without its conserved first and last residue. Each record gives: V gene, CDR3 protein.

>TRBV20-1
SARAGETQY
>TRBV7-8
ASRKTSGSGLYNEQF
>TRBV27
AMRGLAGLSYNEQF
>TRBV14
ASSQDARDREVYEQY
>TRBV19
ASSTGTIYEQY
>TRBV9
ASSVGVGNTEAF
>TRBV10-2
ASKAGANSPLH
>TRBV7-9
ASSPPGQGAREQY
>TRBV7-9
ASSLRGLDYGYT
>TRBV7-9
ASSLAGGTGELF
>TRBV7-8
ASSLVNSPLH
>TRBV9
ASSVTGNDSPLH
>TRBV4-1
ASSHETSRAVTGELF
>TRBV6-1
ASSERVRIGGGGTEAF
>TRBV9
ASSVAAGGHSPLH
>TRBV7-9
ASSLRGVGGGYT
>TRBV19
ASSMGRQANNSPLH
>TRBV5-6
ASSLVRVQGGNTIY
>TRBV5-8
ASNLHSNNEQF
>TRBV2
ASSEVVRSLGNTIY
>TRBV19
ASSIDGTSGSYEQY
>TRBV11-2
ASSLIRGNGSPLH
>TRBV6-5
ASSEGYEQY
>TRBV5-4
ASSSRDTHNSPLH
>TRBV6-1
ASRGLVNEQF
>TRBV27
ASRFTGTGGYGYT
>TRBV18
ASSPRQGGYT
>TRBV28
ASSTQGISGANVLT
>TRBV11-2
ASSLDLGQGFYGYT
>TRBV4-1
ASSQQAGTGLSPLH
>TRBV5-4
ASSGGVVGAPYEQY
>TRBV5-1
ASSLGGYWQETQY
>TRBV6-6
ASSRDRGRNIQY
>TRBV6-5
ASTRTDTNYGYT
>TRBV27
ASAYSLAGGIQETQY
>TRBV7-2
ASSSSGLRETQY
>TRBV6-5
ASRRGQVNTEAF
>TRBV12-5
ASGAGTGGTDTQY
>TRBV6-4
ASSEGTSGADTQY